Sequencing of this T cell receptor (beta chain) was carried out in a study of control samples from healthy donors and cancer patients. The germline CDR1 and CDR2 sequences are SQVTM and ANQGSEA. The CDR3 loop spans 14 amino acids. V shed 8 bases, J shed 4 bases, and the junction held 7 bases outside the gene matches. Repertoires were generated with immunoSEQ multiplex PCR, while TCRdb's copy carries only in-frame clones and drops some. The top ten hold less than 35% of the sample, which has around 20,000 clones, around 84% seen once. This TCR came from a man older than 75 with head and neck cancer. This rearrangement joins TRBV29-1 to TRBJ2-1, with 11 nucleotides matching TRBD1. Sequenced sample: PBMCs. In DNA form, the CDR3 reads TGCAGCTCGCCTGGGACAGGGGGTTACAATGAGCAGTTCTTC. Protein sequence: CSSPGTGGYNEQFF.